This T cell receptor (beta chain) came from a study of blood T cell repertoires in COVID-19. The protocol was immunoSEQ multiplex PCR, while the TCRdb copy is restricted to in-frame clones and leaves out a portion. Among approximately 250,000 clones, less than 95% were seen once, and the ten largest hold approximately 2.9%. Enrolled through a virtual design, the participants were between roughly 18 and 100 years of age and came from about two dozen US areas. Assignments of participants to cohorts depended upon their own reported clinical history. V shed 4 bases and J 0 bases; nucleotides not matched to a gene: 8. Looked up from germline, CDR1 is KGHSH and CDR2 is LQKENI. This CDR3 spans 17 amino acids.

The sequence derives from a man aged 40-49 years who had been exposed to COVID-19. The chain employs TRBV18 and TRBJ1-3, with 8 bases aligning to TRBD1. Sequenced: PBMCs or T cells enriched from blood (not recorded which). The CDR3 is CASSQMTGELSGNTIYF. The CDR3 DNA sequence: TGTGCCAGCTCACAAATGACAGGGGAACTCTCTGGAAACACCATATATTTT. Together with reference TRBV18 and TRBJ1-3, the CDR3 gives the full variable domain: NAGVMQNPRHLVRRRGQEARLRCSPMKGHSHVYWYRQLPEEGLKFMVYLQKENIIDESGMPKERFSAEFPKEGPSILRIQQVVRGDSAAYFCASSQMTGELSGNTIYFGEGSWLTVV.